This is a list of T cell receptor beta chains from one sample in a study of blood T cell repertoires in COVID-19. Profiled with immunoSEQ multiplex PCR; TCRdb holds only in-frame clones, not every one. The table has around 260,000 clones, about 88% seen once. Sequenced sample: peripheral blood. Receptors were obtained from a man aged 18 to 30 with active or convalescent COVID-19. Each CDR3 is given with its conserved first and last residue. The D gene is left open where the match is weak. A clone size is listed for some rows: how often the clone was seen (once, few, many), or a class if it is expanded.

V	J	size	D	DNA	CDR3
TRBV20-1	TRBJ1-6	once	.	TGCAGTGCTAGTGGGCGGTCCAGTTTCTATTCACCCCTCCACTTT	CSASGRSSFYSPLHF
TRBV10-2	TRBJ1-5	.	.	TGCGCCAGCAGTGACAGGGTTTGGGCCCAGCATTTT	CASSDRVWAQHF
TRBV5-6	TRBJ2-1	.	TRBD1	TGTGCCAGCAGCCGGGGACAGGGGTACAATGAGCAGTTCTTC	CASSRGQGYNEQFF
TRBV12-3/TRBV12-4	TRBJ1-3	few	.	TGTGCCAGCAGTTTGAACTCGGGAAACACCATATATTTT	CASSLNSGNTIYF
TRBV7-2	TRBJ2-7	.	.	TGTGCCAGCAGCTTAGGACTCGACCCCTACCTCTACGAGCAGTACTTC	CASSLGLDPYLYEQYF
TRBV23-1	TRBJ2-7	.	.	TGCGCCAGCAGTCAATCCCCACAGGACACCTACGAGCAGTACTTC	CASSQSPQDTYEQYF
TRBV5-1	TRBJ1-1	.	.	TGCGCCAGCAGCTTGCAGGTTTACACTGAAGCTTTCTTT	CASSLQVYTEAFF
TRBV11-3	TRBJ1-1	.	.	TGTGCCAGCAGCTTAGAACGGGGGACTGAAGCTTTCTTT	CASSLERGTEAFF
TRBV9	TRBJ1-4	few	TRBD1	TGTGCCAGCAGCGTAGGAGATACAGGGGCGATCAATGAAAAACTGTTTTTT	CASSVGDTGAINEKLFF
TRBV6-6	TRBJ1-6	.	TRBD1	TGTGCCAGCAGCTCGACAGGGTATAATTCACCCCTCCACTTT	CASSSTGYNSPLHF
TRBV9	TRBJ1-5	.	.	TGTGCCAGCAGCACCCTCCCAGGGGCAGGGCAGCCCCAGCATTTT	CASSTLPGAGQPQHF
TRBV12-3/TRBV12-4	TRBJ1-5	.	.	TGTGCCAGCAGTTGGACAGCCTCCCAGCCCCAGCATTTT	CASSWTASQPQHF
TRBV5-1	TRBJ2-7	.	.	TGCGCCAGCAGCCCCCCGAGGTATCTGGATTCTACCTACGAGCAGTACTTC	CASSPPRYLDSTYEQYF
TRBV7-9	TRBJ1-5	.	.	TGTGCCAGCAGCGGGGAGAATCAGCCCCAGCATTTT	CASSGENQPQHF
TRBV30	TRBJ2-5	.	.	TGTGCCTGGTCATTTTCAGGGTTGGAAACCCAGTACTTC	CAWSFSGLETQYF
TRBV6-6	TRBJ2-7	.	.	TGTGCCAGCAGCCCGGGACCCTCGGGGGACGAGCAGTACTTC	CASSPGPSGDEQYF
TRBV10-3	TRBJ2-3	.	TRBD2	TGTGCCATCAGTGAGACTAGCGGGAGCACAGATACGCAGTATTTT	CAISETSGSTDTQYF
TRBV14	TRBJ2-1	.	.	TGTGCCAGCAGCCAGAGAGGGGAGCAGTTCTTC	CASSQRGEQFF
TRBV9	TRBJ2-7	.	.	TGTGCCAGCAGCCCTCGAACCGACCCGACAGCGTCCGGGCGTTACGAGCAGTACTTC	CASSPRTDPTASGRYEQYF
TRBV2	TRBJ1-1	.	.	TGTGCCAGCAGTGATCGGGGGGACTTGAACACTGAAGCTTTCTTT	CASSDRGDLNTEAFF
TRBV28	TRBJ2-1	.	TRBD1	TGTGCCAGCAGTCCACCCGGACAGGATTACAATGAGCAGTTCTTC	CASSPPGQDYNEQFF
TRBV19	TRBJ1-2	once	TRBD1	TGTGCCAGTAGGCCGGACAGGGTCCCTCTCTATGGCTACACCTTC	CASRPDRVPLYGYTF
TRBV10-3	TRBJ2-1	once	.	TGTGCCATCAGTGAGGGCGGCGATAATGAGCAGTTCTTC	CAISEGGDNEQFF
TRBV5-1	TRBJ1-1	.	.	TGCGCCAGCAGCACACAGGGGAACACTGAAGCTTTCTTT	CASSTQGNTEAFF
TRBV5-1	TRBJ2-2	.	TRBD1	TGCGCCAGCAGCTACGGGACAGGGGACACCGGGGAGCTGTTTTTT	CASSYGTGDTGELFF
TRBV7-3	TRBJ2-3	.	TRBD2	TGTGCCAGCAGCTTAAGCGGGAGCGATACGCAGTATTTT	CASSLSGSDTQYF
TRBV10-3	TRBJ1-1	.	.	TGTGCCACAAAAGGGGCCTCTAACACTGAAGCTTTCTTT	CATKGASNTEAFF
TRBV19	TRBJ1-3	.	.	TGTGCCAGTAGTATGCTGGGACATAGTGGAAACACCATATATTTT	CASSMLGHSGNTIYF
TRBV12-3/TRBV12-4	TRBJ1-5	once	TRBD1	TGTGCCACGACAGGGGGACTTTATCAGCCCCAGCATTTT	CATTGGLYQPQHF
TRBV28	TRBJ2-3	.	.	TGTGCCAGCAACCAGGCCGGCACGGGCACAGATACGCAGTATTTT	CASNQAGTGTDTQYF
TRBV19	TRBJ2-3	.	.	TGTGCCAGTAGTAAACCATGGACAGGCACAGATACGCAGTATTTT	CASSKPWTGTDTQYF
TRBV2	TRBJ1-5	.	.	TGTGCCAGCAGTTGGGAGAGCAATCAGCCCCAGCATTTT	CASSWESNQPQHF
TRBV11-2	TRBJ2-4	.	.	TGTGCCAGCAGCCGAGGGAAAGCCATCCTAGACAAAAACATTCAGTACTTC	CASSRGKAILDKNIQYF
TRBV9	TRBJ2-5	many	TRBD2	TGTGCCAGCAGCGTAGGGACTAGCGGGAGTATGACCCAGTACTTC	CASSVGTSGSMTQYF
TRBV29-1	TRBJ1-3	.	.	TGCAGCGTTCGGGCAGGGGCCTCTGGAAACACCATATATTTT	CSVRAGASGNTIYF
TRBV10-3	TRBJ1-1	few	TRBD1	TGTGCCATCAGTGGGGTCAGGGGGCGGGTCACTGAAGCTTTCTTT	CAISGVRGRVTEAFF
TRBV5-1	TRBJ2-3	once	.	TGCGCCAGCAGCTTGGCCCTCCAGGGTGAGTCAGATACGCAGTATTTT	CASSLALQGESDTQYF
TRBV4-2	TRBJ1-5	.	TRBD1	TGTGCCAGCAGCCAAGATGGGACAGGGCAAGCATTTCAGCCCCAGCATTTT	CASSQDGTGQAFQPQHF
TRBV6-5	TRBJ1-2	.	.	TGTGCCAGCAGTTATCTTGGGCAGGGATATAATGGCTACACCTTC	CASSYLGQGYNGYTF
TRBV5-1	TRBJ1-1	.	.	TGCGCCAGTTTTCATCTGAACACTGAAGCTTTCTTT	CASFHLNTEAFF
TRBV19	TRBJ1-5	.	TRBD1	TGTGCCAGTAGTATAGAGACAGGGGACAATCAGCCCCAGCATTTT	CASSIETGDNQPQHF
TRBV6-2/TRBV6-3	TRBJ2-1	.	TRBD1	TGTGCCAGCAGTTACCAGCTGGACAGGTACTCCTACAATGAGCAGTTCTTC	CASSYQLDRYSYNEQFF
TRBV30	TRBJ2-2	.	.	TGTGCCTGGAGCGTCGGCGGGGAGCTGTTTTTT	CAWSVGGELFF
TRBV9	TRBJ2-3	.	TRBD2	TGTGCCAGCAGGCCGGGGGGAAGCACAGATACGCAGTATTTT	CASRPGGSTDTQYF
TRBV27	TRBJ1-4	.	.	TGTGCCAGCAGTTACGCGAGAGGGGAAAAACTGTTTTTT	CASSYARGEKLFF
TRBV3-1/TRBV3-2	TRBJ1-1	.	.	TGTGCCAGCAGTTCTACAGGGCGATACACTGAAGCTTTCTTT	CASSSTGRYTEAFF
TRBV4-1	TRBJ1-2	.	.	TGCGCCAGCAGCCAAGAAGAGGTCGCGGGAAGCTATGGCTACACCTTC	CASSQEEVAGSYGYTF
TRBV7-4	TRBJ1-5	.	TRBD1	TGTGCCAGCAGCTATGTGACAGGGGCCCTAAAGCATTTT	CASSYVTGALKHF
TRBV14	TRBJ2-5	.	.	TGTGCCAGCAGCCAAGACGGGGAGACCCAGTACTTC	CASSQDGETQYF
TRBV4-1	TRBJ1-2	.	TRBD1	TGCGCCAGCAGCCAGACCGGGACAGGAGACGGCTACACCTTC	CASSQTGTGDGYTF
TRBV30	TRBJ2-3	.	.	TGTGCCTGGAGTGTACTAGCTTCAGATACGCAGTATTTT	CAWSVLASDTQYF
TRBV2	TRBJ2-1	many	TRBD2	TGTGCCAGCATGGCGGGAGGGTACAATGAGCAGTTCTTC	CASMAGGYNEQFF
TRBV5-4	TRBJ2-1	.	TRBD2	TGTGCCAGCAGCTTGGGGGGCGGTAGCGGGAATGAGCAGTTCTTC	CASSLGGGSGNEQFF
TRBV7-2	TRBJ2-1	.	.	TGTGCCAGCAGCCTCAGCGGAGGCAGAACCTACAATGAGCAGTTCTTC	CASSLSGGRTYNEQFF
TRBV10-3	TRBJ2-7	.	.	TGTGCCATCAGTGGAGGGCAGAACCGGTACGAGCAGTACTTC	CAISGGQNRYEQYF
TRBV29-1	TRBJ2-1	.	TRBD2	TGCAGCGTGGCGGGGGGGCCTTCGGGGATCAATGAGCAGTTCTTC	CSVAGGPSGINEQFF
TRBV19	TRBJ2-7	.	TRBD1	TGTGCCAGTAATCCCCGGCAGGGGGTCGACGAGCAGTACTTC	CASNPRQGVDEQYF
TRBV12-3/TRBV12-4	TRBJ1-2	.	.	TGTGCCAGCAGTTTTGTAGCTAACTATGGCTACACCTTC	CASSFVANYGYTF
TRBV11-2	TRBJ2-7	.	.	TGTGCCAGCAGCATGGGGCCAGAGATGACCTACGAGCAGTACTTC	CASSMGPEMTYEQYF